Following are 23 T cell receptor beta chains from one sample sequenced in a study of shared clonotypes between healthy human individuals. Only in-frame clones appear in the TCRdb table, and some are missing; sequencing was by immunoSEQ multiplex PCR. Of about 560,000 clones listed, around 78% were seen once; the top ten hold 12%. Sequences were obtained from PBMCs. These receptors originate from a woman in her thirties or forties in good health. Some clones in this sample may be carry-over from other donors' samples.

This clone was seen a single time. The chain has TRBV7-3 and TRBJ2-3, with a possible D match to TRBD2 (6 bases). This CDR3 comprises 15 residues. Trimming took off 0 bases at V and 6 bases at J, with 13 bases between the two ends. Germline CDR1 reads SGHTA; CDR2 reads FQGTGA. CDR3 nucleotide sequence: TGTGCCAGCAGCTTAACTGTCCCAGGAGGGGATACGCAGTATTTT. Its translation: CASSLTVPGGDTQYF.

The chain is built from TRBV7-2 and TRBJ2-2; maybe TRBD2 (5 bases). The length of the CDR3 is 14 residues. V lost 2 bases and J lost 7, with 11 bases in between. Germline CDR1 is SGHTA and CDR2 is FQGNSA. The CDR3 nucleotides read TGTGCCAGCAGCTTACTGGACGGGGTCGGGGAGCTGTTTTTT. Translated, it gives CASSLLDGVGELFF. Supplemented by reference TRBV7-2 and TRBJ2-2, the full variable domain reads GAGVSQSPSNKVTEKGKDVELRCDPISGHTALYWYRQSLGQGLEFLIYFQGNSAPDKSGLPSDRFSAERTGGSVSTLTIQRTQQEDSAVYLCASSLLDGVGELFFGEGSRLTVL.

This clone came up many times. The chain carries TRBV11-2 and TRBJ2-1; D is unclear. CDR1 SGHAT and CDR2 FQNNGV come from the germline V gene. V was pared by 3 bases and J by 10 bases, with 4 bases between. This CDR3 is built from 10 residues. The CDR3 is CASSFGEQFF. The CDR3 DNA sequence: TGTGCCAGCAGCTTTGGCGAGCAGTTCTTC.

CDR3 region: CAWSVSGGTGEQYF. The CDR3 DNA reads as TGTGCCTGGAGTGTATCCGGCGGCACAGGAGAGCAGTACTTC. The chain is built from TRBV30 and TRBJ2-7, with a tentative D call TRBD1 (5 bases). CDR3 size: 14 residues. Trimming shortened V by 0 bases and J by 7 bases, and 16 bases separated the two germline ends. Germline V lookup: CDR1 GTSNPN, CDR2 SVGIG (reference sequence).

This chain joins TRBV5-1 and TRBJ2-5; unclear D gene. CDR1 is SGHRS, CDR2 YFSETQ, per germline. CDR3 size: 14 residues. The V and J ends lost 5 bases and 1 base respectively, with 12 bases between them. The CDR3 sequence is CASSESGFQETQYF. The CDR3 region has the DNA TGCGCCAGCAGTGAATCAGGATTCCAAGAGACCCAGTACTTC.

J is TRBJ1-1 and V is TRBV5-1; a weak D match, TRBD1 (5 bases). The V gene's germline CDR1 is SGHRS and CDR2 YFSETQ. The CDR3 extends over 14 amino acids. Trimming took 4 bases from V and 6 from J, leaving 16 bases between them. The CDR3 region is CASSPLDILAEAFF. CDR3 DNA sequence: TGCGCCAGCAGCCCCTTGGACATTTTGGCTGAAGCTTTCTTT.

Only a few counts were recorded for this clone. This likely reflects a read error, since a far larger clone is one base away. Other DNA sequences of this sample code for an identical CDR3. This chain joins TRBV30 and TRBJ1-1, with D maybe TRBD1 (6 bases). V gave up 5 bases and J gave up 6 bases, with 13 bases separating them. CDR3 length: 12 residues. Germline values: CDR1 GTSNPN, CDR2 SVGIG (reference sequence). CDR3 sequence (DNA): TGTGCCTGGGGCGGGGGGCGATCTGAAGCTTTCTTT. It encodes CAWGGGRSEAFF.

The J gene is TRBJ2-1, the V gene TRBV7-3; the D gene is possibly TRBD2 (6 bases). CDR1 and CDR2 from the germline V gene are SGHTA and FQGTGA. The V end lost 3 bases, the J end lost 6 bases, and 24 bases lay between the germline ends. The CDR3 covers 18 residues. In nucleotides, the CDR3 is TGTGCCAGCAGCTTCCTCCTTCCTAGCGAAACCTTTCGCAATGAGCAGTTCTTC. This encodes CASSFLLPSETFRNEQFF.

The chain has TRBV5-1 and TRBJ2-7, with TRBD1 matching over 9 bases. Germline assignment: CDR1 SGHRS and CDR2 YFSETQ. The CDR3 covers 16 residues. V gave up 4 bases and J gave up 1 base; unmatched junction bases: 9. The CDR3 DNA reads TGCGCCAGCAGCATAGAGTCGGGACAGGGATCCTACGAGCAGTACTTC. It yields the protein CASSIESGQGSYEQYF.

This clone appeared once. A read error may produce the germline difference seen at one junction end. The CDR3 DNA reads TGTGCCAGCAGAGGGGGGGGGACCGCGGAGGTCTTT. Translated, it gives CASRGGGTAEVF. V usage is TRBV2 and J usage is TRBJ1-1; TRBD1 is a possible D gene (6 bases). The germline V gene has CDR1 SNHLY and CDR2 FYNNEI. The CDR3 runs to 12 residues. Supplemented by reference TRBV2 and TRBJ1-1, the full variable domain reads EPEVTQTPSHQVTQMGQEVILRCVPISNHLYFYWYRQILGQKVEFLVSFYNNEISEKSEIFDDQFSVERPDGSNFTLKIRSTKLEDSAMYFCASRGGGTAEVFGQGTRLTVV.

V is TRBV28 and J is TRBJ1-2, with D unresolved. The CDR3 consists of 14 residues. Germline CDR1 MDHEN, CDR2 SYDVKM. Trimming took 1 base from V and 4 from J, leaving 10 bases between them. CDR3 sequence (DNA): TGTGCCAGCAGTTTATCTTATATAGGCTATGGCTACACCTTC. Residues: CASSLSYIGYGYTF.

The chain couples TRBV5-1 to TRBJ2-3; 15 bases are shared with TRBD2. J lost 5 bases, V lost 2 bases, and 3 bases had no gene match. CDR3 length: 16 amino acids. Germline values: CDR1 SGHRS, CDR2 YFSETQ. The CDR3 loop reads CASSLWTSGRGDTQYF. The CDR3 DNA is TGCGCCAGCAGCTTATGGACTAGCGGGAGGGGAGATACGCAGTATTTT.

This clone was observed a handful of times. The chain has TRBV6-6 and TRBJ1-5; D might be TRBD1 (6 bases). The germline V and J ends were trimmed by 5 bases and 1 base, with 15 bases remaining between them. Germline lookup yields CDR1 MNHNY and CDR2 SVGAGI (reference sequence). The CDR3 extends over 16 amino acids. The CDR3 reads CASSDLRGLSNQPQHF. For the CDR3, the DNA is TGTGCCAGCAGTGACTTAAGGGGGTTAAGCAATCAGCCCCAGCATTTT.

The chain joins TRBV7-8 to TRBJ1-1; D is possibly TRBD1 (5 bases). Trimming shortened V by 0 bases and J by 1 base, and 15 bases separated the two germline ends. Germline values: CDR1 SGHVS, CDR2 FQNEAQ. CDR3 length: 17 residues. In DNA form, the CDR3 reads TGTGCCAGCAGCTTAGCTCCAGGGAAGGCGCAGAACACTGAAGCTTTCTTT. Its translation: CASSLAPGKAQNTEAFF.

V usage is TRBV10-2 and J usage is TRBJ2-1, with 7 bases aligning to TRBD1. The germline V gene encodes CDR1 WSHSY and CDR2 SAAADI. This CDR3 has 14 amino acids. The J segment lost 7 bases and the V segment lost 7 bases, leaving 10 bases of the junction unmatched. DNA for the CDR3: TGCGCCAGCATGACGACAGGGCAGACAAATGAGCAGTTCTTC. It codes for CASMTTGQTNEQFF.

This clone was picked up one time. The V gene is TRBV2, the J gene TRBJ2-5; the D is unclear. The V gene's germline CDR1 is SNHLY and CDR2 FYNNEI. This CDR3 has 11 residues. Trimming cost V 7 bases and J 9 bases, with 12 bases left between them. CDR3 sequence reads: CASTPDVPQYF. CDR3 in DNA: TGTGCCAGCACCCCGGACGTTCCCCAGTACTTC.

As regards this clone: One base away lies a much larger clone, so this may be a sequencing read error. J is TRBJ2-5 and V is TRBV11-2; D is perhaps TRBD2 (6 bases). V lost 1 base and J lost 1, with 7 bases in between. The CDR3 totals 14 residues. Germline CDR1 SGHAT, CDR2 FQNNGV. The CDR3 here is CASSLAGVQETQYF. For the CDR3, the DNA is TGTGCCAGCAGCTTAGCGGGGGTCCAAGAGACCCAGTACTTC.

The genes are TRBV6-6 and TRBJ1-5; D unresolved. The CDR3 has 15 amino acids. The V gene's germline CDR1 is MNHNY and CDR2 SVGAGI (reference sequence). V lost 3 bases and J lost 0, with 9 bases in between. DNA for the CDR3: TGTGCCAGCAGTTATACCAAGAATAGCAATCAGCCCCAGCATTTT. Translated: CASSYTKNSNQPQHF.

Notes on this clone: A much bigger clone sits one base away, suggesting this may be a read error. The rearrangement uses TRBV25-1 and TRBJ2-1; 10 bases map to TRBD2. After removal of 5 bases from V and 0 bases from J, the junction contained 1 base not matched to a gene. The CDR3 is 15 residues long. Germline CDR1 and CDR2: MGHDK and SYGVNS. In DNA form, the CDR3 reads TGTGCCAGCAGTCCTAGCGGGAGCTCCTACAATGAGCAGTTCTTC. This sequence encodes CASSPSGSSYNEQFF.

This clone was picked up one time. The chain is built from TRBV5-1 and TRBJ2-7, with TRBD2 identical over 11 bases. V dropped 3 bases and J dropped 5; count of bases not matched to a gene: 7. The CDR3 totals 15 residues. Germline assignment: CDR1 SGHRS and CDR2 YFSETQ. The CDR3, as DNA: TGCGCCAGCAGCTCAACTAGCGGGAGTTTCAACGAGCAGTACTTC. Translated: CASSSTSGSFNEQYF.

The chain uses TRBV18 and TRBJ2-7, with 8 nucleotides matching TRBD2. Losses at the gene ends were 5 bases for V and 2 bases for J; bases not matched to a gene: 5. Germline lookup yields CDR1 KGHSH and CDR2 LQKENI. The CDR3 spans 14 residues. The CDR3 sequence: CASSASGRTYEQYF. DNA of the CDR3: TGTGCCAGCTCAGCGAGCGGGAGAACCTACGAGCAGTACTTC.

This clone was counted a few times. This rearrangement joins TRBV4-1 to TRBJ2-7, with 9 positions matching TRBD2. The V gene's germline CDR1 is MGHRA and CDR2 YSYEKL. The CDR3 length is 15 residues. Trimming at V came to 0 bases and at J to 7 bases, leaving 7 bases not matched to a gene. CDR3 sequence reads: CASSQDGAGGREQYF. CDR3 bases: TGCGCCAGCAGCCAAGACGGCGCGGGAGGGCGTGAGCAGTACTTC.

Note on this clone: The junction departs from the called germline gene at one end, perhaps through a read error. V gene TRBV28 combines with J gene TRBJ1-1; D gene ambiguous. Germline values: CDR1 MDHEN, CDR2 SYDVKM. The CDR3 is 11 amino acids. This chain's CDR3 is CASSWRAEAFF. The CDR3 DNA sequence: TGTGCCAGCAGTTGGAGGGCTGAGGCTTTCTTT.